This section outlines one TCR beta chain sequence together with its context. Its antigen remains unknown. This record comes from a study of shared clonotypes between healthy human individuals. Study-wide background: The study drew on a couple of women and a few men aged 18 to 49 as donors. Per donor, three plates held CD4 naive cells, three held CD4 memory, two held CD8 naive and one held CD8 memory.

Study observations and caveats: Only blood was sampled; tissue repertoires likely differ.

Trimming at V came to 3 bases and at J to 2 bases, leaving 7 bases not matched to a gene. Germline V gene lookup returns CDR1 SGHNT and CDR2 YYREEE (reference sequence). The CDR3 length is 17 residues. The repertoire was sequenced with immunoSEQ multiplex PCR; TCRdb's copy has only in-frame clones and lacks some. This sample has about 1.4 million clones; roughly 96% occur once, and the top ten carry over 1%. Sequenced material: naive CD4+ T cells sorted from blood. Described subset: CD45RA+ positively selected. This TCR derives from a man aged 25 to 40 in good health. V and J are TRBV5-4 and TRBJ2-1; 11 bases map to TRBD2. The CDR3 is CASSSKGTSGTYNEQFF. The CDR3 bases are TGTGCCAGCAGCTCCAAAGGGACTAGCGGAACCTACAATGAGCAGTTCTTC.